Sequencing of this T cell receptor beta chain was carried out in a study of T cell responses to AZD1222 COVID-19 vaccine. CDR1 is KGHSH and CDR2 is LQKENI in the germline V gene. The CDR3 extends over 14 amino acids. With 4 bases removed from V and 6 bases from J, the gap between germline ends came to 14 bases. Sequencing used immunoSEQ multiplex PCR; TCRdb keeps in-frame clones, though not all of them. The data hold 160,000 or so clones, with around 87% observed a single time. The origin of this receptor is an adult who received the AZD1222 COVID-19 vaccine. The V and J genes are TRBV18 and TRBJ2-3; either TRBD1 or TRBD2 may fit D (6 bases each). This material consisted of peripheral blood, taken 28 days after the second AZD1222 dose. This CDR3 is CASSQLLGGDTQYF. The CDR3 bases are TGTGCCAGCTCACAACTCCTAGGGGGGGATACGCAGTATTTT.